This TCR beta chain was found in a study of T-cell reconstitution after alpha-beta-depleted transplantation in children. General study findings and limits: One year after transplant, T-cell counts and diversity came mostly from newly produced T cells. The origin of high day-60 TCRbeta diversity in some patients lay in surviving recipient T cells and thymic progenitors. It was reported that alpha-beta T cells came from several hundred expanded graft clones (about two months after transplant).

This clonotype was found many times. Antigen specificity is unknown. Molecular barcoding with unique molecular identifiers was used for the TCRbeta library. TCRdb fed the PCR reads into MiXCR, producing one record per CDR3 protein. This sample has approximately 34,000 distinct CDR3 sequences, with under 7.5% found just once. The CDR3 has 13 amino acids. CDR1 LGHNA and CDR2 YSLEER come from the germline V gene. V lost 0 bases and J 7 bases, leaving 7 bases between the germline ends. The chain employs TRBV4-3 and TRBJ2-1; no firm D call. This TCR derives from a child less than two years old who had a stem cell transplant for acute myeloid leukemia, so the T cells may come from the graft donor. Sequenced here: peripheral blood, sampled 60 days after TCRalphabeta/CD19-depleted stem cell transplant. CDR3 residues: CASSQESGNEQFF. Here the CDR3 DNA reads TGCGCCAGCAGCCAAGAGTCCGGAAATGAGCAGTTCTTC.